The T cell receptor (beta chain) under discussion was sequenced for a study of CD8 T cells in ankylosing spondylitis. Study-level results: Typical of ankylosing spondylitis blood, it appeared, was a TCR beta motif of roughly eight highly homologous variants. Reportedly, disease-linked clones are significantly enriched in ankylosing spondylitis patients' matched synovial fluid. Disease-linked clones bore a CD8+ phenotype and were relatively rare in peripheral blood.

V was cut by 5 bases and J by 4 bases, with 12 bases left in between. The CDR3 consists of 14 residues. Germline V CDR1 and CDR2: MNHEY, SMNVEV (reference sequence). Each CDR3 protein gets one entry after TCRdb re-called the 5' RACE reads with MiXCR. Here the sample spans some 140,000 distinct CDR3 sequences, more than 15% being singletons. As concerns this clonotype: Its antigen is currently unknown.

The TCR sequence derives from a male donor with ankylosing spondylitis. The sequenced material came from blood, either unsorted or a sorted T cell fraction (not recorded which). The chain has TRBV27 and TRBJ1-5; weak D call: TRBD1 (6 bases). DNA for the CDR3: TGTGCCAGCAGTACCCTACAGGGTAATCAGCCCCAGCATTTT. This sequence encodes CASSTLQGNQPQHF.